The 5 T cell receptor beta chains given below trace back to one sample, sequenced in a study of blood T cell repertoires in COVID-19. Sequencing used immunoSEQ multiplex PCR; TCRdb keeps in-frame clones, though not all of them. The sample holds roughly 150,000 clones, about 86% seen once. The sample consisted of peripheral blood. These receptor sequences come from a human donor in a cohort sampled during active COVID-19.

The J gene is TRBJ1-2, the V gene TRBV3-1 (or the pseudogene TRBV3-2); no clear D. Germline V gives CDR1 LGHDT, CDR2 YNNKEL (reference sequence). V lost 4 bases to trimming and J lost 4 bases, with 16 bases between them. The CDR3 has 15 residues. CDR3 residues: CASSRARGSGYGYTF. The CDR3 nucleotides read TGTGCCAGCAGCCGAGCTCGAGGGAGCGGCTATGGCTACACCTTC.

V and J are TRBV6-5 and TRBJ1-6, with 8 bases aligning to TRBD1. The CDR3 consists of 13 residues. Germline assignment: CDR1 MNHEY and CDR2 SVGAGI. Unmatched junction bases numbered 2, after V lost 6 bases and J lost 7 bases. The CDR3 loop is CASSTGGNSPLHF. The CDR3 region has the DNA TGTGCCAGCAGCACAGGGGGGAATTCACCCCTCCACTTT.

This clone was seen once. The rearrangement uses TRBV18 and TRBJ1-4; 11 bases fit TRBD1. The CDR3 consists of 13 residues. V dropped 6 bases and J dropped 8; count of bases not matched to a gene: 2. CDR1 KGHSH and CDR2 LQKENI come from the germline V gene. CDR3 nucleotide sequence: TGTGCCAGCTCGTGGGACAGGGGGGAAAAACTGTTTTTT. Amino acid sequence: CASSWDRGEKLFF.

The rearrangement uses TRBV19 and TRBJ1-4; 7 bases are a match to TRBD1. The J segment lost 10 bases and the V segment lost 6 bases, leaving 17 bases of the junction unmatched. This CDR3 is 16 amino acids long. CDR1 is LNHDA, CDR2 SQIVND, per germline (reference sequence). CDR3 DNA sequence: TGTGCCAGTAGCGGGACAGCCACAGGGACGCTTGGAAAACTGTTTTTT. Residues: CASSGTATGTLGKLFF. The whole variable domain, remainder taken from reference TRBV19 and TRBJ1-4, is DGGITQSPKYLFRKEGQNVTLSCEQNLNHDAMYWYRQDPGQGLRLIYYSQIVNDFQKGDIAEGYSVSREKKESFPLTVTSAQKNPTAFYLCASSGTATGTLGKLFFGSGTQLSVL.

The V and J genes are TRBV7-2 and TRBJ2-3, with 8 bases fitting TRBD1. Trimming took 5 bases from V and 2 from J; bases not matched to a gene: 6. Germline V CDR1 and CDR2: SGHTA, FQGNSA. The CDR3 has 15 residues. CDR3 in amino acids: CASSVRQGNTDTQYF. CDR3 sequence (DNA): TGTGCCAGCAGCGTCAGACAGGGGAACACAGATACGCAGTATTTT.